These 29 T cell receptor beta chains were sequenced from one sample in a study of cytomegalovirus exposure and HLA in healthy donors (dated by TCRdb to 2016 to 2017). Libraries were made using the immunoSEQ multiplex PCR assay. A mixture of 60 forward primers for TCR Vbeta segments and 13 reverse primers for TCR Jbeta segments was used in the multiplex PCR. TCRdb re-hosts the immuneACCESS table, in-frame sequences only. Its copies lack some clones; in the studies checked, an unresolved V gene accounts for under half of them, and the cause for the rest is not known. In this sample's table one finds around 74,000 clones. The ten biggest clones cover roughly 13% of the sample. Sequences were obtained from PBMCs. The receptor source for this set is a man over 45 in good health and CMV-seropositive.

The rearrangement uses TRBV7-8 and TRBJ2-1, with 14 bases matching TRBD2. The germline V gene encodes CDR1 SGHVS and CDR2 FQNEAQ. J lost 2 bases, V lost 3 bases, and 6 bases had no gene match. This CDR3 contains 18 residues. The CDR3 spells CASSLPGLAGVTYNEQFF. DNA of the CDR3: TGTGCCAGCAGCTTGCCGGGACTAGCGGGAGTTACCTACAATGAGCAGTTCTTC. The full variable domain, rest sourced from reference TRBV7-8 and TRBJ2-1, is GAGVSQSPRYKVAKRGQDVALRCDPISGHVSLFWYQQALGQGPEFLTYFQNEAQLDKSGLPSDRFFAERPEGSVSTLKIQRTQQEDSAVYLCASSLPGLAGVTYNEQFFGPGTRLTVL.

The chain joins TRBV27 to TRBJ2-7; TRBD2 matches at 12 bases. V shed 0 bases and J 0 bases; nucleotides not matched to a gene: 6. Per germline, CDR1 MNHEY and CDR2 SMNVEV (reference sequence). The CDR3 contains 18 residues. Written as DNA, the CDR3 is TGTGCCAGCAGTTTATCCCCTAGCGGGAGGGGACCCTCCTACGAGCAGTACTTC. Its translation is CASSLSPSGRGPSYEQYF.

The chain uses TRBV9 and TRBJ1-2; a weak D match, TRBD1 (5 bases). CDR1 SGDLS and CDR2 YYNGEE come from the germline V gene. The CDR3 runs 14 residues. The V end lost 3 bases, the J end lost 2 bases, and 11 bases lay between the germline ends. Here the CDR3 reads CASSAPTGNYGYTF. The CDR3 DNA follows: TGTGCCAGCAGCGCCCCCACAGGAAACTATGGCTACACCTTC.

V is TRBV7-9 and J is TRBJ2-3; no clear D. The germline V gene has CDR1 SEHNR and CDR2 FQNEAQ (reference sequence). Deletions cut 1 base from V and 2 bases from J, with 10 bases between. The CDR3 is 15 amino acids. The CDR3 loop is CASSLGQVDTDTQYF. The CDR3 coding sequence is TGTGCCAGCAGCTTAGGGCAGGTTGACACAGATACGCAGTATTTT.

V gene TRBV5-6 combines with J gene TRBJ1-4; TRBD1 might be the D (6 bases). CDR1 is SGHDT, CDR2 YYEEEE, per germline. V gave up 5 bases and J gave up 13 bases, with 18 bases separating them. The CDR3 sequence is 13 residues long. CDR3 sequence reads: CASSYRTALLLFF. The CDR3 DNA reads TGTGCCAGCAGTTACCGGACAGCCCTGTTACTGTTTTTT.

This sequence joins TRBV9 and TRBJ2-1, with 12 nucleotides matching TRBD1. From germline, CDR1 is SGDLS and CDR2 YYNGEE. This CDR3 spans 15 amino acids. Germline trimming cut 7 bases from V and 7 bases from J; bases unmatched to any gene: 9. The CDR3 spells CASAPGQGARNEQFF. The CDR3 nucleotides are TGTGCCAGCGCGCCGGGACAGGGGGCGCGTAATGAGCAGTTCTTC.

The chain carries TRBV9 and TRBJ2-3; 8 nucleotides align to TRBD2. CDR1 and CDR2 (germline): SGDLS, YYNGEE. V shed 3 bases and J 4 bases; nucleotides not matched to a gene: 7. The CDR3 loop spans 15 amino acids. The CDR3 region is CASSARGGWADTQYF. The CDR3 DNA sequence: TGTGCCAGCAGCGCCCGGGGGGGATGGGCAGATACGCAGTATTTT.

On this clone itself: Distinct nucleotide sequences in the sample also encode this CDR3. The chain joins TRBV5-1 to TRBJ1-1; 8 bases match TRBD1. V was clipped by 3 bases and J by 2 bases; unmatched bases: 3. Germline assignment: CDR1 SGHRS and CDR2 YFSETQ. The CDR3 loop spans 14 amino acids. This CDR3 is CASSSGQENTEAFF. The CDR3 nucleotides are TGCGCCAGCAGCTCGGGACAGGAAAACACTGAAGCTTTCTTT.

The DNA for the CDR3 is TGTGCCAGCTCTCTCGGACAGGGGGTAGCGTATGGCTACACCTTC. Its translation: CASSLGQGVAYGYTF. The V call is TRBV18, the J call TRBJ1-2, with 10 nucleotides matching TRBD1. In germline, CDR1 is KGHSH, CDR2 LQKENI. The CDR3 is made up of 15 amino acids. V shed 6 bases, J shed 5 bases, and the junction held 9 bases outside the gene matches.

The J gene is TRBJ2-3, the V gene TRBV12-5, with D possibly TRBD2 on 6 matching bases. The CDR3 has 17 residues. Germline V gene sequence: CDR1 LGHNT, CDR2 FRNRAP. Trimming shortened V by 3 bases and J by 0 bases, and 16 bases separated the two germline ends. The CDR3 region is CASGFGGTSISTDTQYF. The CDR3 DNA follows: TGTGCTAGTGGTTTTGGGGGGACGTCGATTAGCACAGATACGCAGTATTTT.

V is TRBV21-1 and J is TRBJ1-1. TRBV21-1 is annotated as a pseudogene. The CDR3 runs to 16 residues. CDR3 sequence: CASSKCVGVADTEAFF. The DNA for the CDR3 is TGTGCCAGCAGCAAATGTGTAGGGGTAGCGGACACTGAAGCTTTCTTT.

The chain joins TRBV27 to TRBJ1-4; no clear D. Germline V gene data show CDR1 as MNHEY and CDR2 as SMNVEV (reference sequence). The CDR3 length is 17 residues. The ends were cut back, 4 bases at V and 1 base at J, with 16 bases in the middle. Written as DNA, the CDR3 is TGTGCCAGCAGTTCCCTAGTATTCGGGAGAACTAATGAAAAACTGTTTTTT. Translated: CASSSLVFGRTNEKLFF.

The rearrangement uses TRBV5-1 and TRBJ1-5, with unresolved D. V was pared by 2 bases and J by 6 bases, with 12 bases between. Germline V CDR1 and CDR2: SGHRS, YFSETQ. This CDR3 has 14 amino acids. CDR3 in DNA: TGCGCCAGCAGCTTCGACCTGGCGGGTCAGCCCCAGCATTTT. Translated, it gives CASSFDLAGQPQHF.

The V call is TRBV28, the J call TRBJ1-5; no clear D. V lost 3 bases and J lost 2, with 17 bases in between. Germline CDR1 reads MDHEN; CDR2 reads SYDVKM. The CDR3 totals 17 residues. CDR3 in amino acids: CASSFLRLREGNQPQHF. The CDR3 DNA sequence: TGTGCCAGCAGTTTTTTAAGGTTGAGGGAGGGCAATCAGCCCCAGCATTTT.

The chain uses TRBV29-1 and TRBJ2-3; D call uncertain. V was pared by 4 bases and J by 0 bases, with 11 bases between. CDR1 is SQVTM and CDR2 is ANQGSEA in the germline V gene. The CDR3 is made up of 14 amino acids. The CDR3 bases are TGCAGCGTTGCCGCAGGTCTCAGCACAGATACGCAGTATTTT. Translating it yields CSVAAGLSTDTQYF.

The J gene is TRBJ2-2, the V gene TRBV7-8; 7 bases map to TRBD2. The trim removed 5 bases at V and 0 bases at J, leaving 6 bases unmatched. CDR1 and CDR2 (germline): SGHVS, FQNEAQ. The CDR3 totals 16 residues. This CDR3 is CASSPTSWTNTGELFF. CDR3 DNA sequence: TGTGCCAGCAGCCCGACTAGCTGGACGAACACCGGGGAGCTGTTTTTT. The complete variable domain, with remaining parts taken from reference TRBV7-8 and TRBJ2-2, reads GAGVSQSPRYKVAKRGQDVALRCDPISGHVSLFWYQQALGQGPEFLTYFQNEAQLDKSGLPSDRFFAERPEGSVSTLKIQRTQQEDSAVYLCASSPTSWTNTGELFFGEGSRLTVL.

The chain uses TRBV6-4 and TRBJ1-1, with D unclear. CDR3 length: 15 amino acids. V gave up 7 bases and J gave up 5 bases, with 20 bases separating them. Germline V CDR1 and CDR2: MRHNA, SNTAGT. For the CDR3, the DNA is TGTGCCAGCACCCGGCGGCGGGGATCATGGACTGAAGCTTTCTTT. Its protein product is CASTRRRGSWTEAFF.

J is TRBJ1-1 and V is TRBV6-1; D is undetermined. The germline gives CDR1 MNHNS, CDR2 SASEGT. The length of the CDR3 is 12 residues. V gave up 10 bases and J gave up 2 bases, with 11 bases separating them. CDR3 DNA: TGTGCCACCCGGTATCTCAACACTGAAGCTTTCTTT. Translating it yields CATRYLNTEAFF.

The chain uses TRBV18 and TRBJ2-7, with D tentatively TRBD1 (5 bases). CDR1 is KGHSH and CDR2 is LQKENI in the germline V gene. The CDR3 consists of 12 residues. Trimming took off 5 bases at V and 3 bases at J, with 8 bases between the two ends. The DNA of the CDR3 is TGTGCCAGCTCAACAAGGGGCTACGAGCAGTACTTC. Amino acid sequence: CASSTRGYEQYF.

V is TRBV14 and J is TRBJ1-3; perhaps TRBD1 as D (6 bases). Trimming pared 1 base from V and 4 bases from J, leaving 14 bases between. This CDR3 region has 16 residues. CDR1 and CDR2 from the germline V gene are SGHDN and FVKESK. DNA of the CDR3: TGTGCCAGCAGCCAAGGACAAACAGGGCCCGGAAACACCATATATTTT. It yields the protein CASSQGQTGPGNTIYF.

This rearrangement joins TRBV19 to TRBJ1-2; D may be TRBD1 (5 bases). With 7 bases removed from V and 6 bases from J, the gap between germline ends came to 18 bases. Germline V gene lookup returns CDR1 LNHDA and CDR2 SQIVND (reference sequence). CDR3 length: 14 amino acids. The DNA of the CDR3 is TGTGCCAGTACCCGGCAGGGTAGGAACCATGGCTACACCTTC. Residues: CASTRQGRNHGYTF.

The chain links TRBV2 to TRBJ1-3, with no clear D. Trimming stripped 4 bases from V and 1 base from J, with 11 bases between. Germline lookup yields CDR1 SNHLY and CDR2 FYNNEI. This CDR3 comprises 15 residues. CDR3 nucleotides: TGTGCCAGCAGTGTATTGCGGGTTTCTGGAAACACCATATATTTT. This gives the protein CASSVLRVSGNTIYF.

J is TRBJ2-1 and V is TRBV25-1, with D possibly being TRBD2 (5 bases). The CDR3 covers 14 residues. The ends were cut back, 1 base at V and 5 bases at J, with 9 bases in the middle. CDR1 is MGHDK and CDR2 is SYGVNS in the germline V gene. The CDR3 protein is CASSEWGVNNEQFF. The CDR3 coding sequence is TGTGCCAGCAGTGAATGGGGAGTGAACAATGAGCAGTTCTTC.

This chain uses TRBV7-2 with TRBJ1-2; D gene uncertain. Germline lookup yields CDR1 SGHTA and CDR2 FQGNSA. CDR3 length: 12 amino acids. The germline V and J ends were trimmed by 0 bases and 5 bases, with 4 bases remaining between them. This chain's CDR3 is CASSLARYGYTF. The DNA of the CDR3 is TGTGCCAGCAGCTTAGCCAGGTATGGCTACACCTTC.

This chain uses TRBV5-1 with TRBJ1-3; unclear D gene. V was trimmed by 0 bases and J by 4 bases, leaving 5 bases between them. Germline V gene data show CDR1 as SGHRS and CDR2 as YFSETQ. The CDR3 sequence is 13 residues long. The CDR3 is CASSLAGGNTIYF. The CDR3 DNA sequence: TGCGCCAGCAGCTTGGCCGGGGGAAACACCATATATTTT.

The rearrangement uses TRBV5-1 and TRBJ2-3, with TRBD1 identical over 8 bases. CDR1 SGHRS and CDR2 YFSETQ come from the germline V gene. The length of the CDR3 is 16 residues. With V trimmed by 4 bases and J by 2 bases, 9 bases remained unmatched. This CDR3 is CASSGGQGYITDTQYF. The CDR3 DNA reads as TGCGCCAGCAGCGGCGGACAGGGATACATCACAGATACGCAGTATTTT.

In nucleotides, the CDR3 is TGTGCCAGTAGTATAGATGGGATGGGGAGGACTGAAGCTTTCTTT. Its protein product is CASSIDGMGRTEAFF. The chain links TRBV19 to TRBJ1-1; D ambiguous. The CDR3 is 15 residues long. Germline loops: CDR1 LNHDA, CDR2 SQIVND (reference sequence). V was clipped by 0 bases and J by 5 bases, with 13 bases between them. The full variable domain, with the rest looked up from reference TRBV19 and TRBJ1-1, is DGGITQSPKYLFRKEGQNVTLSCEQNLNHDAMYWYRQDPGQGLRLIYYSQIVNDFQKGDIAEGYSVSREKKESFPLTVTSAQKNPTAFYLCASSIDGMGRTEAFFGQGTRLTVV.

This chain joins TRBV6-5 and TRBJ1-4, with D uncertain. The CDR3 extends over 14 amino acids. Germline CDR1 is MNHEY and CDR2 is SVGAGI. The V end lost 6 bases, the J end lost 6 bases, and 14 bases lay between the germline ends. The CDR3 spells CASRNRVSDEKLFF. The CDR3 nucleotides are TGTGCCAGCAGGAACCGGGTTTCGGATGAAAAACTGTTTTTT.

The chain combines TRBV18 with TRBJ1-2, with TRBD1 matching 8 bases. Trimming removed 3 bases from V and 6 bases from J; junction bases left unmatched: 9. CDR3 size: 15 residues. Germline CDR1 is KGHSH and CDR2 is LQKENI. For the CDR3, the DNA is TGTGCCAGCTCACCCCAAGCGACAGGGGAAGATGGCTACACCTTC. Encoded protein: CASSPQATGEDGYTF.